The 21 T cell receptor beta chains presented below share a single source sample, sequenced in a study of cytomegalovirus exposure and HLA in healthy donors. Only in-frame clones appear in the TCRdb table, and some are missing; sequencing was by immunoSEQ multiplex PCR. Of under 100,000 clones in the sample, 90% to 97% are singletons; the top ten hold 1.3%. The sequenced sample was PBMCs. The origin of the receptors is a woman between 18 and 29 years old in good health and CMV-seronegative.

The chain has TRBV9 and TRBJ2-2, with 10 bases lining up with TRBD1. Germline CDR1 SGDLS, CDR2 YYNGEE. The CDR3 runs 15 residues. With V trimmed by 4 bases and J by 4 bases, 4 bases remained unmatched. CDR3 amino acids: CASSTGTGVTGELFF. The CDR3 DNA sequence: TGTGCCAGCAGCACCGGGACAGGGGTCACCGGGGAGCTGTTTTTT.

The rearrangement uses TRBV7-8 and TRBJ2-2, with 11 positions matching TRBD1. The CDR3 runs to 18 residues. The V gene's germline CDR1 is SGHVS and CDR2 FQNEAQ. The J segment lost 1 base and the V segment lost 6 bases, leaving 10 bases of the junction unmatched. The CDR3 region is CASSTDRGRPRNTGELFF. The CDR3 bases are TGTGCCAGCAGTACGGACAGGGGGCGGCCAAGGAACACCGGGGAGCTGTTTTTT.

This clone has just one count. This chain joins TRBV10-1 and TRBJ2-7, with 9 bases lining up with TRBD2. Germline lookup yields CDR1 WNHNN and CDR2 SYGVQD (reference sequence). V lost 2 bases and J lost 7; bases outside the gene matches: 12. The CDR3 has 16 residues. The CDR3 sequence: CASSEGRASGTDEQYF. CDR3 DNA sequence: TGCGCCAGCAGTGAGGGGCGGGCTAGCGGGACGGATGAGCAGTACTTC.

This sequence joins TRBV10-1 and TRBJ2-1; 13 bases match TRBD2. The CDR3 has 16 amino acids. Germline-derived CDR1 and CDR2 are WNHNN and SYGVQD (reference sequence). Trimming removed 4 bases from V and 14 bases from J; junction bases left unmatched: 14. This CDR3 reads CASSGPLTSGRIAKFF. CDR3 DNA sequence: TGCGCCAGCAGTGGACCCCTGACTAGCGGGAGGATAGCTAAGTTCTTC.

The chain recombines TRBV4-1 with TRBJ2-1; 7 bases line up with TRBD1. V shed 1 base, J shed 4 bases, and the junction held 7 bases outside the gene matches. The germline gives CDR1 MGHRA, CDR2 YSYEKL. This CDR3 has 16 residues. CDR3 in amino acids: CASSQVGQVPYNEQFF. For the CDR3, the DNA is TGCGCCAGCAGCCAAGTAGGACAGGTTCCATACAATGAGCAGTTCTTC.

The V call is TRBV11-2, the J call TRBJ2-3; 7 bases line up with TRBD2. Germline loops: CDR1 SGHAT, CDR2 FQNNGV. The CDR3 covers 17 residues. The ends lost 1 base at V and 0 bases at J; junction bases unmatched: 7. The CDR3 loop reads CASSLGAGVRSTDTQYF. The DNA for the CDR3 is TGTGCCAGCAGCTTAGGGGCGGGAGTCCGCAGCACAGATACGCAGTATTTT. Combining the CDR3 with reference TRBV11-2 and TRBJ2-3 gives the whole variable domain EAGVAQSPRYKIIEKRQSVAFWCNPISGHATLYWYQQILGQGPKLLIQFQNNGVVDDSQLPKDRFSAERLKGVDSTLKIQPAKLEDSAVYLCASSLGAGVRSTDTQYFGPGTRLTVL.

V is TRBV28 and J is TRBJ2-1, with D possibly TRBD2 on 6 matching bases. Trimming removed 8 bases from V and 8 bases from J, with 19 bases in between. Looked up from germline, CDR1 is MDHEN and CDR2 is SYDVKM. The CDR3 sequence is 14 residues long. CDR3 region: CASGPGLSSYEQFF. For the CDR3, the DNA is TGTGCCAGCGGACCCGGACTAAGTTCTTATGAGCAGTTCTTC.

V gene TRBV27 combines with J gene TRBJ1-2; 9 bases map to TRBD1. J lost 4 bases, V lost 2 bases, and 5 bases had no gene match. Germline CDR1 MNHEY, CDR2 SMNVEV (reference sequence). The CDR3 is 15 residues long. The CDR3 spells CASSLGVTGGYGYTF. As DNA, the CDR3 is TGTGCCAGCAGTTTAGGGGTGACAGGGGGCTATGGCTACACCTTC.

This chain connects TRBV19 to TRBJ1-4; TRBD1 is a possible D gene (6 bases). The ends were cut back, 4 bases at V and 14 bases at J, with 14 bases in the middle. Germline V CDR1 and CDR2: LNHDA, SQIVND (reference sequence). The length of the CDR3 is 12 residues. The CDR3 region is CASSRSDRRLFF. The CDR3 bases are TGTGCCAGTAGTAGATCAGACAGGCGGCTGTTTTTT.

The CDR3 DNA follows: TGTGCCAGCAGTTTAACCGGGGGAGGGAGTGGCTACACCTTC. It codes for CASSLTGGGSGYTF. The V call is TRBV27, the J call TRBJ1-2; possibly TRBD1 for D (5 bases). CDR1 and CDR2 from the germline V gene are MNHEY and SMNVEV (reference sequence). The V and J ends lost 2 bases and 7 bases respectively, with 14 bases between them. The CDR3 consists of 14 residues.

This chain joins TRBV6-1 and TRBJ1-1; D call uncertain. The CDR3 totals 16 residues. Per the germline V gene, CDR1 is MNHNS and CDR2 is SASEGT. Trimming left V 2 bases short and J 0 bases short, with 13 bases between. CDR3 coding DNA: TGTGCCAGCAGTGAAAAGGCAGGCCCTCTGAACACTGAAGCTTTCTTT. It yields the protein CASSEKAGPLNTEAFF.

The V call is TRBV6-6, the J call TRBJ2-1; 7 bases line up with TRBD2. The ends lost 7 bases at V and 6 bases at J; junction bases unmatched: 9. In germline, CDR1 is MNHNY, CDR2 SVGAGI (reference sequence). The CDR3 is made up of 14 amino acids. DNA of the CDR3: TGTGCCAGCATAGGAACTAGCGTGGGCAATGAGCAGTTCTTC. Amino acid sequence: CASIGTSVGNEQFF.

This rearrangement joins TRBV2 to TRBJ2-1, with 7 bases aligning to TRBD2. Per the germline V gene, CDR1 is SNHLY and CDR2 is FYNNEI. The CDR3 contains 13 residues. After removal of 3 bases from V and 9 bases from J, the junction contained 5 bases not matched to a gene. CDR3 loop: CASSEAGTTEQFF. CDR3 DNA: TGTGCCAGCAGTGAGGCGGGGACTACTGAGCAGTTCTTC.

The chain is built from TRBV5-4 and TRBJ2-4, with a weak D call TRBD2 (5 bases). CDR1 is SGHNT and CDR2 is YYREEE in the germline V gene (reference sequence). The CDR3 contains 18 residues. Trimming took 4 bases from V and 0 from J, leaving 20 bases between them. CDR3 DNA sequence: TGTGCCAGCAGCCCCCGAGAGACTACTTGGTCAGCCAAAAACATTCAGTACTTC. Its translation is CASSPRETTWSAKNIQYF.

The chain couples TRBV6-1 to TRBJ2-7; 9 nucleotides align to TRBD1. This CDR3 comprises 13 residues. Germline V gene sequence: CDR1 MNHNS, CDR2 SASEGT. The V and J ends lost 6 bases and 5 bases, in that order; junction bases with no gene match: 5. CDR3 nucleotides: TGTGCCAGCAGGGGGACAGGGACCCACGAGCAGTACTTC. As protein: CASRGTGTHEQYF.

The V gene is TRBV10-1, the J gene TRBJ2-1; 11 nucleotides align to TRBD2. Germline CDR1 and CDR2: WNHNN and SYGVQD (reference sequence). The CDR3 extends over 14 amino acids. V was pared by 4 bases and J by 7 bases, with 3 bases of the junction left unmatched. For the CDR3, the DNA is TGCGCCAGCAGTGCGCCTAGCGGGAGGAATGAGCAGTTCTTC. Amino acid sequence: CASSAPSGRNEQFF.

The chain has TRBV19 and TRBJ2-7; 7 bases are a match to TRBD2. V lost 6 bases and J lost 0; bases outside the gene matches: 2. Per the germline V gene, CDR1 is LNHDA and CDR2 is SQIVND (reference sequence). The CDR3 length is 13 residues. The CDR3, as DNA: TGTGCCAGTAGACCTAGCGGCTCCTACGAGCAGTACTTC. Its translation: CASRPSGSYEQYF.

This chain links TRBV18 with TRBJ2-7; possible D gene TRBD2, 6 bases. V was pared by 8 bases and J by 7 bases, with 12 bases between. The CDR3 has 11 residues. Per germline, CDR1 KGHSH and CDR2 LQKENI. This CDR3 is CASATAGEQYF. The DNA of the CDR3 is TGTGCCAGCGCAACGGCGGGGGAGCAGTACTTC.

V is TRBV10-1 and J is TRBJ2-7, with TRBD2 matching over 7 bases. The CDR3 runs to 14 residues. Germline V gene sequence: CDR1 WNHNN, CDR2 SYGVQD (reference sequence). Losses at the gene ends were 6 bases for V and 5 bases for J; bases not matched to a gene: 10. DNA for the CDR3: TGCGCCAGCAGCGGTGAGCGGGATGGGAACGAGCAGTACTTC. Its translation: CASSGERDGNEQYF.

This clone was detected a few times. The chain is built from TRBV9 and TRBJ1-4, with D tentatively TRBD1 (5 bases). This CDR3 comprises 15 residues. V dropped 3 bases and J dropped 4 bases, with 13 bases sitting between them. Germline CDR1 is SGDLS and CDR2 is YYNGEE. CDR3 in DNA: TGTGCCAGCAGCGCGAAGGGGTATGATAATGAAAAACTGTTTTTT. Its translation: CASSAKGYDNEKLFF.

The chain carries TRBV10-3 and TRBJ2-1; perhaps TRBD2 as D (6 bases). This CDR3 spans 16 amino acids. Trimming shortened V by 7 bases and J by 3 bases, and 19 bases separated the two germline ends. Germline lookup yields CDR1 ENHRY and CDR2 SYGVKD. CDR3 region: CAINLSGGVGYNEQFF. The CDR3 DNA follows: TGTGCCATCAATTTGTCGGGCGGGGTAGGCTACAATGAGCAGTTCTTC.